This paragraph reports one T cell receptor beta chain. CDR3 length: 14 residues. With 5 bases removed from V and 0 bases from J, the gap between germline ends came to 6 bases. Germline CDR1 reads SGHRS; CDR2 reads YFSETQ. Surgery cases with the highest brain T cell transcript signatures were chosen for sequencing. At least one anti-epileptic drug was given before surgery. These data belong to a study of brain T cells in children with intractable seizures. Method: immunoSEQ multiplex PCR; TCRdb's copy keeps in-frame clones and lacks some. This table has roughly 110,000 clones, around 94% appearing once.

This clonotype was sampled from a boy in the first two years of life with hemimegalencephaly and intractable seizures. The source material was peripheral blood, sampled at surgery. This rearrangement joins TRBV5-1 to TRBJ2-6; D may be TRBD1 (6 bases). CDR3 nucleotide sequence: TGCGCCAGCAGGGACAGCTCTGGGGCCAACGTCCTGACTTTC. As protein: CASRDSSGANVLTF.